This record concerns one T cell receptor beta chain sequence. Using immunoSEQ multiplex PCR, the repertoire was profiled, and TCRdb retains in-frame clones only, with some absent. The sample yields about 15,000 clones, 65% to 70% seen once. Post-treatment squamous cell carcinoma samples were taken on average 31 days after treatment start. The data originate from a study of T cells in tumors after PD-1 blockade. The source was tumor tissue, collected after anti-PD-1 treatment. This clonotype was obtained from a human donor with cutaneous squamous cell carcinoma.

For the CDR3, the DNA is TGTGCCAGCAGCTTAGTGGTCAGACCCAACAAAAACATTCAGTACTTC. This gives the protein CASSLVVRPNKNIQYF. V and J are TRBV7-2 and TRBJ2-4; D call uncertain. V lost 1 base and J lost 3, with 13 bases in between. From germline, CDR1 is SGHTA and CDR2 FQGNSA. CDR3 length equals 16 residues.